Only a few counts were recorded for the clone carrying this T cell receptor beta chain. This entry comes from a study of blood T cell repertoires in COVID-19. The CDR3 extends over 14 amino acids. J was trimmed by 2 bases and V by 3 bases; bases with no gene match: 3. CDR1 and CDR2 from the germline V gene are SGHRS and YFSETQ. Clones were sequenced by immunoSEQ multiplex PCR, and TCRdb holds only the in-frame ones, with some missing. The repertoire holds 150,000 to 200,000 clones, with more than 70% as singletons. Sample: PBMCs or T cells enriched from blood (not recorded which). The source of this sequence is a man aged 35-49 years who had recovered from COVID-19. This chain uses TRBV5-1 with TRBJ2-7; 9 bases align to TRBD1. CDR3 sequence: CASSSTGGPYEQYF. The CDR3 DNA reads TGCGCCAGCAGCTCGACAGGGGGACCCTACGAGCAGTACTTC.